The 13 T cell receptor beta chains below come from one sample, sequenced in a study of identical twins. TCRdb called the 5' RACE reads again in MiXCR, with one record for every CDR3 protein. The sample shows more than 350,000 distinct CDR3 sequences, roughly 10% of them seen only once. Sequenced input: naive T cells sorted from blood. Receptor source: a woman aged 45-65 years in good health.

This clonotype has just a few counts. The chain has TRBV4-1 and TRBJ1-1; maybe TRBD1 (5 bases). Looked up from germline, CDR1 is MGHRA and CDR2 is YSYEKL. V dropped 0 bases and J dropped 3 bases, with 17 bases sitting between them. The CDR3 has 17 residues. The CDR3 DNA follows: TGCGCCAGCAGCCAAGAAGTATTGGGAGGGGAGGACACTGAAGCTTTCTTT. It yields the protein CASSQEVLGGEDTEAFF.

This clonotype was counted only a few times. The chain's CDR3 is CASSLPPQGDTGELFF. Written as DNA, the CDR3 is TGCGCCAGCAGCCTACCTCCCCAGGGAGACACCGGGGAGCTGTTTTTT. The chain is built from TRBV4-1 and TRBJ2-2, with D perhaps assigned TRBD1 or TRBD2 (5 bases each). There are 16 residues in the CDR3. The V end lost 4 bases, the J end lost 3 bases, and 15 bases lay between the germline ends. Germline CDR1 MGHRA, CDR2 YSYEKL.

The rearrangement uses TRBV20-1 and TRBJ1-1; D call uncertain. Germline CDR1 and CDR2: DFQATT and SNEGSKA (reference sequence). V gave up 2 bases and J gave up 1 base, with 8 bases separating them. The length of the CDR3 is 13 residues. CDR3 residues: CSARISKNTEAFF. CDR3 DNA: TGCAGTGCTAGAATCAGCAAGAACACTGAAGCTTTCTTT.

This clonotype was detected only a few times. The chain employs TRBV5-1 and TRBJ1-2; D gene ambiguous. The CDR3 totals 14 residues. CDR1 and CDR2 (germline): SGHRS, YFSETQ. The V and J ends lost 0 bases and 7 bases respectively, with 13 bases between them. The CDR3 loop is CASSLEGNQRGYTF. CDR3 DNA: TGCGCCAGCAGCTTGGAGGGCAACCAGCGTGGCTACACCTTC. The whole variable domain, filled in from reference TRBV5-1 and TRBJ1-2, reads KAGVTQTPRYLIKTRGQQVTLSCSPISGHRSVSWYQQTPGQGLQFLFEYFSETQRNKGNFPGRFSGRQFSNSRSEMNVSTLELGDSALYLCASSLEGNQRGYTFGSGTRLTVV.

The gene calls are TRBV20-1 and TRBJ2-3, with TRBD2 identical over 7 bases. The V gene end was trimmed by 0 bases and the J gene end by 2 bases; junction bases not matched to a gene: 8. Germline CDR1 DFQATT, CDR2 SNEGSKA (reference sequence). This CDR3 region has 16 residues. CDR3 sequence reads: CSAREGGPGLTDTQYF. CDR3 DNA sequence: TGCAGTGCTAGAGAGGGAGGGCCGGGGCTCACAGATACGCAGTATTTT.

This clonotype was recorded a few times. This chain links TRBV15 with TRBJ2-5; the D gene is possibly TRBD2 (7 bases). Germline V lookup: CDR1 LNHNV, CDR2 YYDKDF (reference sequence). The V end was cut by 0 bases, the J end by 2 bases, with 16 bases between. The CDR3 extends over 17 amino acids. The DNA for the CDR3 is TGTGCCACCAGCAGAGATCGGGGGAGGGGGGGGCAAGAGACCCAGTACTTC. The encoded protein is CATSRDRGRGGQETQYF.

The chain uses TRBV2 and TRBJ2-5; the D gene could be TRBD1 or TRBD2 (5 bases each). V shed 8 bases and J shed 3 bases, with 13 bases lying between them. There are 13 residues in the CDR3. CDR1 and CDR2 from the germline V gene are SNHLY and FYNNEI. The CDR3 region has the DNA TGTGCCAGCGGCAGGGACCTAAAAGAGACCCAGTACTTC. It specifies CASGRDLKETQYF.

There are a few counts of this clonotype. CDR3 in DNA: TGTGCCTGGAGTGATATAATGATCAAACAGAATGAGCAGTTCTTC. It translates to CAWSDIMIKQNEQFF. The rearrangement joins TRBV30 to TRBJ2-1; no reliable D call. The CDR3 spans 15 residues. Trimming shortened V by 1 base and J by 7 bases, and 17 bases separated the two germline ends. Germline-derived CDR1 and CDR2 are GTSNPN and SVGIG (reference sequence).

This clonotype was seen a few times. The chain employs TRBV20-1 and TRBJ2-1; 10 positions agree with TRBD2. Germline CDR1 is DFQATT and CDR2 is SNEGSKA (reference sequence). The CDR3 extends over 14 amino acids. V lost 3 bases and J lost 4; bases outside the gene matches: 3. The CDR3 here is CSASGTSDYNEQFF. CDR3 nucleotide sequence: TGCAGTGCTAGTGGGACTAGCGATTACAATGAGCAGTTCTTC.

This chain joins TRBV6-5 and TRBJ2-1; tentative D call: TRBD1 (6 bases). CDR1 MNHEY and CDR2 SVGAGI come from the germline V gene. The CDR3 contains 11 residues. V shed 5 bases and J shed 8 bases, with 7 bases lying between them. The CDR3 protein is CASSAGDEQFF. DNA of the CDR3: TGTGCCAGCAGTGCAGGGGATGAGCAGTTCTTC.

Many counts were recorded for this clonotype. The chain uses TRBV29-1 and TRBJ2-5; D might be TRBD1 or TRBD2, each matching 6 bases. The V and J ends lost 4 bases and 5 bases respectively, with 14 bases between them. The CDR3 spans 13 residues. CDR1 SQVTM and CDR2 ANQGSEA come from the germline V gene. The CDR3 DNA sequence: TGCAGCGTTGGGGGGCTGGCGGGGGAGACCCAGTACTTC. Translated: CSVGGLAGETQYF.

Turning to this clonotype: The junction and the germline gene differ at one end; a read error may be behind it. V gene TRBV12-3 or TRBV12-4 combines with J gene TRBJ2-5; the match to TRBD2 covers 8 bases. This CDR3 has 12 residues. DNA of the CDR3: TGTGCCAGCAGCCCTACTAGCGGCCCGGGGGACTTC. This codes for CASSPTSGPGDF.

CDR3 sequence: CASSLARLSRDEQFF. Written as DNA, the CDR3 is TGCGCCAGCAGCTTGGCACGGCTTTCCCGCGATGAGCAGTTCTTC. The chain joins TRBV5-1 to TRBJ2-1; D remains unclear. CDR3 size: 15 residues. The germline V gene has CDR1 SGHRS and CDR2 YFSETQ. V was pared by 0 bases and J by 8 bases, with 15 bases between. The full variable domain, in which reference TRBV5-1 and TRBJ2-1 provide the parts outside the CDR3, is KAGVTQTPRYLIKTRGQQVTLSCSPISGHRSVSWYQQTPGQGLQFLFEYFSETQRNKGNFPGRFSGRQFSNSRSEMNVSTLELGDSALYLCASSLARLSRDEQFFGPGTRLTVL.